The 30 T cell receptor beta chains below come from one sample, sequenced in a study of PD-L1 blockade in urothelial cancer. TCRdb's copy holds only in-frame clones and misses some; the assay was immunoSEQ multiplex PCR. The data show 70,000 to 95,000 clones, with around 89% seen just once and over 0.95% held by the top ten. Stated time point: pretreatment peripheral blood. The source material was PBMCs, sampled around atezolizumab (anti-PD-L1) treatment. These receptors were collected from a woman over 75 with urothelial cancer.

The chain employs TRBV10-3 and TRBJ2-1; tentative D call: TRBD1 (6 bases). Germline CDR1 reads ENHRY; CDR2 reads SYGVKD. This CDR3 contains 14 residues. Trimming removed 2 bases at V and 8 bases at J, with 13 bases between. The CDR3 region has the DNA TGTGCCATCAGTGAGCGGCAGGGGTTCGATGAGCAGTTCTTC. Residues: CAISERQGFDEQFF.

The chain employs TRBV5-4 and TRBJ1-4; 7 bases agree with TRBD1. Germline trimming cut 3 bases from V and 5 bases from J; bases unmatched to any gene: 4. CDR1 and CDR2 from the germline V gene are SGHNT and YYREEE (reference sequence). The CDR3 runs to 14 residues. CDR3 nucleotide sequence: TGTGCCAGCAGCTCCGGGACAGTAAATGAAAAACTGTTTTTT. Translated, it gives CASSSGTVNEKLFF.

The V and J genes are TRBV5-4 and TRBJ2-2, with 13 positions matching TRBD2. CDR1 SGHNT and CDR2 YYREEE come from the germline V gene (reference sequence). This CDR3 region has 16 residues. Losses at the gene ends were 4 bases for V and 6 bases for J; bases not matched to a gene: 6. The CDR3 reads CASSPRLAGGSGELFF. CDR3 coding DNA: TGTGCCAGCAGCCCCAGACTAGCGGGAGGTTCCGGGGAGCTGTTTTTT.

This chain joins TRBV28 and TRBJ1-1; TRBD1 aligns across 9 bases. Germline values: CDR1 MDHEN, CDR2 SYDVKM. The CDR3 is 14 residues long. V was pared by 7 bases and J by 2 bases, with 5 bases of the junction left unmatched. In nucleotides, the CDR3 is TGTGCCAGCACAGGGACAGGGACAAACACTGAAGCTTTCTTT. Its translation: CASTGTGTNTEAFF. Variable domain in full (rest from reference TRBV28 and TRBJ1-1): DVKVTQSSRYLVKRTGEKVFLECVQDMDHENMFWYRQDPGLGLRLIYFSYDVKMKEKGDIPEGYSVSREKKERFSLILESASTNQTSMYLCASTGTGTNTEAFFGQGTRLTVV.

The rearrangement uses TRBV2 and TRBJ2-1; maybe TRBD2 (6 bases). The V end lost 6 bases, the J end lost 8 bases, and 14 bases lay between the germline ends. The V gene's germline CDR1 is SNHLY and CDR2 FYNNEI. The CDR3 runs to 13 residues. The CDR3 DNA sequence: TGTGCCAGCAGCAACGGGGGTGCCCATGAGCAGTTCTTC. Its translation is CASSNGGAHEQFF.

The chain uses TRBV6-5 and TRBJ2-5, with 9 bases aligning to TRBD1. Germline values: CDR1 MNHEY, CDR2 SVGAGI. Unmatched junction bases numbered 5, after V lost 2 bases and J lost 4 bases. The CDR3 loop spans 15 amino acids. The CDR3 here is CASSYDGTGIETQYF. The CDR3 DNA follows: TGTGCCAGCAGTTACGACGGGACAGGGATAGAGACCCAGTACTTC.

The V and J genes are TRBV19 and TRBJ2-7; TRBD1 matches at 10 bases. The ends lost 3 bases at V and 6 bases at J; junction bases unmatched: 8. This CDR3 has 15 amino acids. Germline values: CDR1 LNHDA, CDR2 SQIVND (reference sequence). The CDR3 DNA is TGTGCCAGTAGTATTAAGACAGGGGGCCCTGGCGAGCAGTACTTC. Translated, it gives CASSIKTGGPGEQYF. Variable domain in full (rest from reference TRBV19 and TRBJ2-7): DGGITQSPKYLFRKEGQNVTLSCEQNLNHDAMYWYRQDPGQGLRLIYYSQIVNDFQKGDIAEGYSVSREKKESFPLTVTSAQKNPTAFYLCASSIKTGGPGEQYFGPGTRLTVT.

The count of this clone is one. This chain links TRBV27 with TRBJ2-1; D unresolved. The germline CDR1 and CDR2 sequences are MNHEY and SMNVEV (reference sequence). V was shortened by 6 bases and J by 6 bases, with 12 bases between the two germline ends. The CDR3 runs 13 residues. Here the CDR3 reads CASRRPGSNEQFF. As DNA, the CDR3 is TGTGCCAGCAGAAGACCCGGGTCCAATGAGCAGTTCTTC.

The chain has TRBV19 and TRBJ2-1, with D possibly being TRBD2 (6 bases). V gave up 5 bases and J gave up 7 bases, with 9 bases separating them. The CDR3 loop spans 12 amino acids. In germline, CDR1 is LNHDA, CDR2 SQIVND (reference sequence). The CDR3 DNA reads as TGTGCCAGTAGTGACCGGGGGAATGAGCAGTTCTTC. Its protein is CASSDRGNEQFF.

V gene TRBV5-4 combines with J gene TRBJ1-2; tentatively, D is TRBD1 (5 bases). V was clipped by 5 bases and J by 8 bases, with 19 bases between them. Germline CDR1 is SGHNT and CDR2 is YYREEE (reference sequence). The CDR3 covers 14 residues. The CDR3 here is CASRSDSSLRGYTF. The CDR3, as DNA: TGTGCCAGCAGGTCTGACAGCTCCCTGCGGGGCTACACCTTC.

The chain is built from TRBV20-1 and TRBJ2-7, with D unresolved. The CDR3 consists of 11 residues. Germline loops: CDR1 DFQATT, CDR2 SNEGSKA (reference sequence). V was cut by 3 bases and J by 4 bases, with 7 bases left in between. CDR3 sequence: CSAREKYEQYF. As DNA, the CDR3 is TGCAGTGCTAGGGAGAAATACGAGCAGTACTTC.

The chain has TRBV15 and TRBJ2-2, with a possible D match to TRBD1 (6 bases). The germline CDR1 and CDR2 sequences are LNHNV and YYDKDF (reference sequence). The ends were cut back, 5 bases at V and 5 bases at J, with 6 bases in the middle. The CDR3 contains 12 residues. In DNA form, the CDR3 reads TGTGCCACCAGCGGGACAACCGGGGAGCTGTTTTTT. Residues: CATSGTTGELFF.

The gene calls are TRBV12-5 and TRBJ2-1; possible D gene TRBD1, 6 bases. The CDR3 sequence is 13 residues long. Trimming stripped 0 bases from V and 10 bases from J, with 10 bases between. CDR1 is LGHNT and CDR2 is FRNRAP in the germline V gene. CDR3 nucleotide sequence: TGTGCTAGTGGTTTGGTCGAGGGGACAGAGCAGTTCTTC. It yields the protein CASGLVEGTEQFF. The whole variable domain, remainder taken from reference TRBV12-5 and TRBJ2-1, is DARVTQTPRHKVTEMGQEVTMRCQPILGHNTVFWYRQTMMQGLELLAYFRNRAPLDDSGMPKDRFSAEMPDATLATLKIQPSEPRDSAVYFCASGLVEGTEQFFGPGTRLTVL.

V usage is TRBV19 and J usage is TRBJ2-5, with a tentative D call TRBD1 (6 bases). With 6 bases removed from V and 2 bases from J, the gap between germline ends came to 16 bases. This CDR3 comprises 15 residues. The germline CDR1 and CDR2 sequences are LNHDA and SQIVND (reference sequence). Here the CDR3 reads CASRPVGQIQETQYF. CDR3 in DNA: TGTGCCAGTAGACCAGTGGGACAAATACAAGAGACCCAGTACTTC.

V and J are TRBV6-6 and TRBJ1-2; no reliable D call. The V and J ends lost 7 bases and 6 bases respectively, with 12 bases between them. Germline lookup yields CDR1 MNHNY and CDR2 SVGAGI (reference sequence). The CDR3 runs 12 residues. This CDR3 is CASTRKPNGYTF. CDR3 bases: TGTGCCAGCACCCGTAAGCCGAATGGCTACACCTTC.

The chain employs TRBV14 and TRBJ2-7; 10 bases map to TRBD2. Germline trimming cut 0 bases from V and 3 bases from J; bases unmatched to any gene: 8. Per the germline V gene, CDR1 is SGHDN and CDR2 is FVKESK. The CDR3 is 17 amino acids. The CDR3 DNA reads as TGTGCCAGCAGCCAAGAGGGGCTAGCGGGAGATAGCTACGAGCAGTACTTC. Amino acid sequence: CASSQEGLAGDSYEQYF.

This chain uses TRBV18 with TRBJ2-7, with D hard to call. The CDR3 totals 14 residues. Trimming left V 3 bases short and J 3 bases short, with 12 bases between. Germline V gives CDR1 KGHSH, CDR2 LQKENI. The CDR3 loop reads CASSPSVGDYEQYF. CDR3 sequence (DNA): TGTGCCAGCTCACCGTCCGTAGGAGACTACGAGCAGTACTTC.

The chain carries TRBV27 and TRBJ2-1, with D unclear. The V end lost 4 bases, the J end lost 3 bases, and 7 bases lay between the germline ends. There are 13 residues in the CDR3. The germline V gene encodes CDR1 MNHEY and CDR2 SMNVEV (reference sequence). CDR3 loop: CASSSPGYNEQFF. CDR3 coding DNA: TGTGCCAGCAGTTCTCCAGGCTACAATGAGCAGTTCTTC.

The CDR3 spells CASSVNYEQYF. The CDR3, as DNA: TGTGCCAGCAGTGTCAACTACGAGCAGTACTTC. The V call is TRBV28, the J call TRBJ2-7; D not certain. Trimming removed 5 bases at V and 3 bases at J, with 5 bases between. CDR1 and CDR2 from the germline V gene are MDHEN and SYDVKM. The CDR3 is made up of 11 amino acids.

The chain joins TRBV19 to TRBJ2-7; the D gene is possibly TRBD1 (6 bases). CDR3 length: 14 amino acids. Germline V gene sequence: CDR1 LNHDA, CDR2 SQIVND (reference sequence). With 4 bases removed from V and 7 bases from J, the gap between germline ends came to 17 bases. The CDR3 sequence: CASSTVGGVGEQYF. The CDR3 DNA sequence: TGTGCCAGTAGTACCGTAGGGGGAGTCGGGGAGCAGTACTTC. The full variable domain, in which reference TRBV19 and TRBJ2-7 provide the parts outside the CDR3, is DGGITQSPKYLFRKEGQNVTLSCEQNLNHDAMYWYRQDPGQGLRLIYYSQIVNDFQKGDIAEGYSVSREKKESFPLTVTSAQKNPTAFYLCASSTVGGVGEQYFGPGTRLTVT.

The CDR3 is CASSPGTSGTGELFF. CDR3 DNA sequence: TGTGCCAGCAGCCCTGGGACTAGCGGGACCGGGGAGCTGTTTTTT. The chain is built from TRBV6-5 and TRBJ2-2; 12 bases align to TRBD2. The length of the CDR3 is 15 residues. Per germline, CDR1 MNHEY and CDR2 SVGAGI. With 6 bases clipped from V and 5 bases from J, the junction kept 4 bases outside the gene matches.

With respect to this clone: Other nucleotide sequences from this sample produce the same CDR3. The chain couples TRBV19 to TRBJ1-2; D not certain. This CDR3 spans 12 amino acids. Per the germline V gene, CDR1 is LNHDA and CDR2 is SQIVND (reference sequence). V was shortened by 3 bases and J by 5 bases, with 7 bases between the two germline ends. The CDR3 loop is CASSISVYGYTF. The CDR3 DNA sequence: TGTGCCAGTAGTATTTCTGTTTATGGCTACACCTTC.

V and J are TRBV9 and TRBJ2-7; TRBD2 might be the D (6 bases). The V gene lost 3 bases and the J gene lost 5 bases, with 15 bases spanning the gap. This CDR3 has 14 amino acids. Germline V gene sequence: CDR1 SGDLS, CDR2 YYNGEE. CDR3 bases: TGTGCCAGCAGCGCCGAGACTAGTCGCCACGAGCAGTACTTC. Residues: CASSAETSRHEQYF.

V and J are TRBV10-3 and TRBJ2-6, with D tentatively TRBD2 (5 bases). CDR1 is ENHRY and CDR2 is SYGVKD in the germline V gene. The CDR3 is made up of 15 amino acids. Trimming left V 7 bases short and J 2 bases short, with 12 bases between. The CDR3 here is CAITTEVPGANVLTF. CDR3 nucleotides: TGTGCCATCACCACGGAGGTCCCTGGGGCCAACGTCCTGACTTTC.

The gene calls are TRBV9 and TRBJ2-1, with D possibly TRBD2 on 5 matching bases. V was shortened by 0 bases and J by 2 bases, with 9 bases between the two germline ends. This CDR3 has 15 residues. The germline gives CDR1 SGDLS, CDR2 YYNGEE. In DNA form, the CDR3 reads TGTGCCAGCAGCGTAGAGGGAGAAACCTACAATGAGCAGTTCTTC. Translation: CASSVEGETYNEQFF.

This chain uses TRBV5-4 with TRBJ2-2; 8 nucleotides agree with TRBD1. Germline CDR1 SGHNT, CDR2 YYREEE (reference sequence). V shed 5 bases, J shed 0 bases, and the junction held 12 bases outside the gene matches. The CDR3 extends over 18 amino acids. This chain's CDR3 is CASSSRGQGPANTGELFF. DNA of the CDR3: TGTGCCAGCAGTAGCCGCGGACAGGGCCCAGCGAACACCGGGGAGCTGTTTTTT.

The chain links TRBV10-2 to TRBJ1-1, with D maybe TRBD1 (5 bases). The CDR3 loop spans 13 amino acids. Deletions cut 8 bases from V and 10 bases from J, with 20 bases between. The germline CDR1 and CDR2 sequences are WSHSY and SAAADI. The CDR3: CASQAGEPRGAFF. CDR3 sequence (DNA): TGCGCCAGCCAAGCAGGAGAACCTAGGGGAGCTTTCTTT.

Only a few counts were recorded for this clone. The gene calls are TRBV9 and TRBJ2-5, with 11 bases aligning to TRBD2. The CDR3 covers 15 residues. The ends lost 2 bases at V and 4 bases at J; junction bases unmatched: 4. Germline CDR1 SGDLS, CDR2 YYNGEE. The CDR3 spells CASSVILAGAETQYF. In DNA, the CDR3 is TGTGCCAGCAGCGTGATACTAGCGGGAGCAGAGACCCAGTACTTC.

The chain carries TRBV4-2 and TRBJ1-4; D is unclear. Germline CDR1 reads LGHNA; CDR2 reads YNFKEQ. V shed 1 base and J shed 8 bases, with 14 bases lying between them. This CDR3 has 15 residues. The CDR3 nucleotides are TGTGCCAGCAGCCAAGTTGGCGGGGTGTCGGAAAAACTGTTTTTT. Residues: CASSQVGGVSEKLFF.

This sequence joins TRBV30 and TRBJ2-5; perhaps TRBD1 as D (5 bases). Germline V CDR1 and CDR2: GTSNPN, SVGIG (reference sequence). Trimming removed 2 bases at V and 4 bases at J, with 11 bases between. The CDR3 extends over 13 amino acids. CDR3 nucleotides: TGTGCCTGGAGTAGTAGGGGAAGAGAGACCCAGTACTTC. Its translation: CAWSSRGRETQYF.